These 20 T cell receptor beta chains were sequenced from one sample in a study of T cells after yellow fever vaccination (dated by TCRdb to about 2019). The protocol used for the library was 5' RACE. TCRdb shows the sequencer as Illumina NovaSeq 6000. The public reads were quality trimmed at Q25 with fastp and then assembled into clones with MiXCR by TCRdb, keeping productive beta chains. Entries are consolidated by CDR3 protein sequence, retaining the most common genes and DNA. The sample table records 230,000 or so distinct CDR3 sequences; around 3.5% of these occur just once. Under 20% of the sample lies in the top ten. The sample's treatment or condition label is to be understood as: live attenuated yellow fever vaccine strain. The sample consisted of PBMCs, taken 15 days after the yellow fever booster vaccination. These receptors originate from a man younger than 35 who received the YFV17D yellow fever vaccine.

There are many counts of this clonotype. This rearrangement joins TRBV10-3 to TRBJ2-3; 10 bases align to TRBD2. Unmatched junction bases numbered 1, after V lost 3 bases and J lost 4 bases. The CDR3 spans 14 residues. CDR1 ENHRY and CDR2 SYGVKD come from the germline V gene. CDR3 nucleotide sequence: TGTGCCATCAGTGATAGCGGGAGGCCAGATACGCAGTATTTT. Translating gives CAISDSGRPDTQYF.

There are many counts of this clonotype. This chain links TRBV5-1 with TRBJ2-7, with D perhaps TRBD2 (5 bases). CDR1 and CDR2 (germline): SGHRS, YFSETQ. The CDR3 spans 13 residues. V dropped 4 bases and J dropped 4 bases, with 12 bases sitting between them. CDR3 bases: TGCGCCAGCAGCCCGAGCGGCGGTTACGAGCAGTACGTC. Its protein product is CASSPSGGYEQYV.

This clonotype has at least ten counts. CDR3 residues: CASSQGEGRSPQHF. The CDR3 DNA reads as TGCGCCAGCAGCCAAGGCGAAGGGCGTTCGCCCCAGCATTTT. This chain uses TRBV4-3 with TRBJ1-5; no firm D call. V dropped 1 base and J dropped 9 bases, with 13 bases sitting between them. Germline assignment: CDR1 LGHNA and CDR2 YSLEER. This CDR3 has 14 residues.

This clonotype was counted many times. Written as DNA, the CDR3 is TGTGCCAGCAGCTACCTAGCGGGGGGGGCGCAGTATTTT. This gives the protein CASSYLAGGAQYF. The chain carries TRBV5-6 and TRBJ2-3; 12 nucleotides align to TRBD2. CDR3 length: 13 amino acids. CDR1 and CDR2 from the germline V gene are SGHDT and YYEEEE. Losses at the gene ends were 3 bases for V and 10 bases for J; bases not matched to a gene: 3.

Only a few counts were recorded for this clonotype. This chain links TRBV5-1 with TRBJ2-3; tentative D call: TRBD2 (6 bases). CDR1 is SGHRS and CDR2 is YFSETQ in the germline V gene. The CDR3 is made up of 15 amino acids. The ends were cut back, 4 bases at V and 1 base at J, with 13 bases in the middle. CDR3 protein: CASSPRGARTDTQYF. For the CDR3, the DNA is TGCGCCAGCAGCCCCCGCGGGGCTCGCACAGATACGCAGTATTTT.

The chain combines TRBV7-2 with TRBJ2-7; TRBD1 matches 9 bases. CDR3 length: 14 residues. Per germline, CDR1 SGHTA and CDR2 FQGNSA. Trimming cost V 5 bases and J 4 bases; bases outside gene matches: 6. The CDR3 DNA is TGTGCCAGCAGCGGTGGGGGACAGGGATACGAGCAGTACGTC. Its translation: CASSGGGQGYEQYV.

This clonotype occurred many times. This chain connects TRBV9 to TRBJ2-3; TRBD1 agrees at 7 bases. Germline-derived CDR1 and CDR2 are SGDLS and YYNGEE. Trimming removed 3 bases from V and 4 bases from J; junction bases left unmatched: 8. The CDR3 runs 15 residues. CDR3 coding DNA: TGTGCCAGCAGCGCCGTCTGGACAGGTTCAGATACGCAGTATTTT. It is translated as CASSAVWTGSDTQYF.

Ten or more counts support this clonotype. The chain employs TRBV4-1 and TRBJ1-1; no clear D gene. This CDR3 region has 11 residues. Between the trimmed V and J ends, which lost 7 bases and 1 base, there was a span of 4 bases. Germline V gives CDR1 MGHRA, CDR2 YSYEKL. The CDR3, as DNA: TGCGCCAGCAAAGGGAACACTGAAGCTTTCTTT. Its translation: CASKGNTEAFF.

This clonotype appeared many times. This chain connects TRBV3-1 to TRBJ2-7, with TRBD1 as a possible D gene (6 bases). V was shortened by 2 bases and J by 6 bases, with 14 bases between the two germline ends. The CDR3 totals 14 residues. Germline CDR1 is LGHDT and CDR2 is YNNKEL (reference sequence). CDR3 sequence: CASSQRSTGLEQYF. In DNA, the CDR3 is TGTGCCAGCAGCCAAAGGAGTACAGGGCTCGAGCAGTACTTC.

This clonotype was seen repeatedly, ten times or more. The chain joins TRBV5-1 to TRBJ1-1; unclear D gene. V lost 6 bases to trimming and J lost 2 bases, with 11 bases between them. This CDR3 has 13 residues. The germline V gene has CDR1 SGHRS and CDR2 YFSETQ. CDR3 sequence (DNA): TGCGCCAGCACCCCGGGGAGTAACACTGAAGCTTTCTTT. Its protein product is CASTPGSNTEAFF. Complete variable domain (other parts from reference TRBV5-1 and TRBJ1-1): KAGVTQTPRYLIKTRGQQVTLSCSPISGHRSVSWYQQTPGQGLQFLFEYFSETQRNKGNFPGRFSGRQFSNSRSEMNVSTLELGDSALYLCASTPGSNTEAFFGQGTRLTVV.

This clonotype came up many times. This chain connects TRBV7-8 to TRBJ2-2; TRBD1 matches 10 bases. Germline lookup yields CDR1 SGHVS and CDR2 FQNEAQ. The CDR3 contains 16 residues. The trim removed 6 bases at V and 4 bases at J, leaving 8 bases unmatched. CDR3 sequence: CASRLRQGAGTGELFF. The CDR3 coding sequence is TGTGCCAGCAGACTTCGACAGGGGGCGGGCACCGGGGAGCTGTTTTTT.

The chain is built from TRBV11-2 and TRBJ2-2; no clear D gene. The CDR3 has 15 residues. Trimming cost V 1 base and J 6 bases, with 12 bases left between them. Germline CDR1 reads SGHAT; CDR2 reads FQNNGV. This chain's CDR3 is CASSLAYQVSGELFF. In DNA form, the CDR3 reads TGTGCCAGCAGCTTAGCCTACCAGGTGTCCGGGGAGCTGTTTTTT.

This sequence joins TRBV6-5 and TRBJ2-3, with 15 bases lining up with TRBD2. Germline V lookup: CDR1 MNHEY, CDR2 SVGAGI. This CDR3 region has 17 residues. With V trimmed by 2 bases and J by 5 bases, 5 bases remained unmatched. Written as DNA, the CDR3 is TGTGCCAGCAGTTACCCAAGGACTAGCGGGGGGGGAGATACGCAGTATTTT. Its protein product is CASSYPRTSGGGDTQYF.

As regards this clonotype: It may be a read error: a sequence one base away is much more abundant. The rearrangement joins TRBV2 to TRBJ1-1; no firm D call. The CDR3 covers 14 residues. Trimming took 4 bases from V and 1 from J, leaving 10 bases between them. Germline V lookup: CDR1 SNHLY, CDR2 FYNNEI. CDR3 nucleotide sequence: TGTGCCAGCAGTGGGGCATCTCAGAACACTGAAGCTTTCTTT. It specifies CASSGASQNTEAFF.

This clonotype appeared many times. The genes are TRBV10-3 and TRBJ1-2; unclear D gene. The V end was cut by 0 bases, the J end by 4 bases, with 9 bases between. Germline CDR1 ENHRY, CDR2 SYGVKD. This CDR3 comprises 14 residues. The CDR3 coding sequence is TGTGCCATCAGTGAGTCAGGGAATATCTATGGCTACACCTTC. It yields the protein CAISESGNIYGYTF.

This clonotype was picked up many times. The gene calls are TRBV20-1 and TRBJ2-1; D uncertain. Germline V lookup: CDR1 DFQATT, CDR2 SNEGSKA (reference sequence). This CDR3 comprises 14 residues. V lost 5 bases and J 2 bases, leaving 13 bases between the germline ends. CDR3 nucleotide sequence: TGCAGTGCTTCCCCCGGGCCCCCCTACAATGAGCAGTTCTTC. This codes for CSASPGPPYNEQFF.

This clonotype occurred many times. This sequence joins TRBV7-9 and TRBJ2-2; possible D gene TRBD1, 5 bases. Germline CDR1 SEHNR, CDR2 FQNEAQ (reference sequence). The V and J ends lost 4 bases and 6 bases respectively, with 12 bases between them. The CDR3 spans 14 residues. The CDR3 sequence is CASSSGRDPGELFF. The CDR3, as DNA: TGTGCCAGCAGCTCAGGCAGGGATCCCGGGGAGCTGTTTTTT.

This clonotype was picked up many times. This chain uses TRBV13 with TRBJ2-5; 12 positions agree with TRBD1. This CDR3 has 15 amino acids. The J segment lost 5 bases and the V segment lost 5 bases, leaving 6 bases of the junction unmatched. From germline, CDR1 is PRHDT and CDR2 FYEKMQ (reference sequence). DNA for the CDR3: TGTGCCAGCAGCCCGAGGGACAGGGGGCCGGAGACCCAGTACTTC. Translation gives CASSPRDRGPETQYF. Full variable domain (missing parts from reference TRBV13 and TRBJ2-5): AAGVIQSPRHLIKEKRETATLKCYPIPRHDTVYWYQQGPGQDPQFLISFYEKMQSDKGSIPDRFSAQQFSDYHSELNMSSLELGDSALYFCASSPRDRGPETQYFGPGTRLLVL.

This clonotype was detected ten times or more. V gene TRBV6-5 combines with J gene TRBJ2-7, with D possibly called TRBD1 or TRBD2 (5 bases each). V gave up 10 bases and J gave up 5 bases, with 21 bases separating them. Germline V gene data show CDR1 as MNHEY and CDR2 as SVGAGI. This CDR3 has 14 residues. The CDR3 is CANNDPDGTHEQYV. The CDR3 region has the DNA TGTGCCAATAACGACCCGGACGGGACCCACGAGCAGTACGTC.

CDR3 sequence: CASSRDSRQETQYF. CDR3 in DNA: TGCGCCAGCAGCAGAGACTCGAGACAAGAGACCCAGTACTTC. The V gene is TRBV5-1, the J gene TRBJ2-5; D unclear. Germline-derived CDR1 and CDR2 are SGHRS and YFSETQ. The CDR3 runs 14 residues. The V gene lost 4 bases and the J gene lost 2 bases, with 12 bases spanning the gap.